These 6 T cell receptor beta chains were all obtained from the same sample, sequenced in a study of early T cells in non-severe SARS-CoV-2 infection. TCRdb passed the 5' RACE reads through MiXCR, listing each CDR3 protein once. The repertoire has roughly 40,000 distinct CDR3 sequences, around 4.5% of them found once; the top ten carry around 4.5%. What was sequenced was whole blood. The receptors shown here come from an adult who was a healthcare worker with PCR-confirmed SARS-CoV-2 infection or an uninfected control (not recorded which).

This clonotype showed up many times. The chain recombines TRBV19 with TRBJ2-3; 9 bases line up with TRBD1. V lost 4 bases to trimming and J lost 3 bases; unmatched junction nucleotides: 5. The V gene's germline CDR1 is LNHDA and CDR2 SQIVND (reference sequence). The CDR3 totals 15 residues. The DNA for the CDR3 is TGTGCCAGTAGTACTACAGGGGGCTGGACAGATACGCAGTATTTT. Amino acids: CASSTTGGWTDTQYF.

This clonotype came up many times. This chain uses TRBV11-1 with TRBJ2-3; no definite D call. The CDR3 loop spans 13 amino acids. V lost 9 bases and J lost 5, with 15 bases in between. Germline loops: CDR1 SGHAT, CDR2 FQDESV (reference sequence). The CDR3 DNA reads TGTGCCAGTAAGCTACGGTTAGGAGATACGCAGTATTTT. This gives the protein CASKLRLGDTQYF. The whole variable domain, remainder taken from reference TRBV11-1 and TRBJ2-3, is EAEVAQSPRYKITEKSQAVAFWCDPISGHATLYWYRQILGQGPELLVQFQDESVVDDSQLPKDRFSAERLKGVDSTLKIQPAELGDSAMYLCASKLRLGDTQYFGPGTRLTVL.

This clonotype was detected a few times. The chain recombines TRBV7-9 with TRBJ2-2; tentatively, D is TRBD1 or TRBD2 (5 bases each). This CDR3 has 14 amino acids. Germline V gives CDR1 SEHNR, CDR2 FQNEAQ (reference sequence). The ends were cut back, 4 bases at V and 5 bases at J, with 11 bases in the middle. The CDR3: CASSWSGGTGELFF. The CDR3 bases are TGTGCCAGCAGCTGGAGTGGGGGAACCGGGGAGCTGTTTTTT. Drawing the rest from reference TRBV7-9 and TRBJ2-2, the complete variable domain is DTGVSQNPRHKITKRGQNVTFRCDPISEHNRLYWYRQTLGQGPEFLTYFQNEAQLEKSRLLSDRFSAERPKGSFSTLEIQRTEQGDSAMYLCASSWSGGTGELFFGEGSRLTVL.

The genes are TRBV6-4 and TRBJ1-4, with no clear D. Germline V gene lookup returns CDR1 MRHNA and CDR2 SNTAGT. CDR3 length equals 13 residues. V dropped 8 bases and J dropped 3 bases, with 10 bases sitting between them. The CDR3 DNA sequence: TGTGCCAGCGGAGGGTCGTCTAATGAAAAACTGTTTTTT. It is translated as CASGGSSNEKLFF.

This clonotype showed up many times. The genes are TRBV7-6 and TRBJ2-7, with 8 bases fitting TRBD2. There are 14 residues in the CDR3. Trimming cost V 1 base and J 4 bases; bases outside gene matches: 3. Germline values: CDR1 SGHVS, CDR2 FNYEAQ. CDR3 DNA sequence: TGTGCCAGCAGCTTAGGGCTAGCGGGTTACGAGCAGTACTTC. Amino acids: CASSLGLAGYEQYF.

This clonotype has more than one count but fewer than ten. The chain is built from TRBV7-8 and TRBJ2-7; D unresolved. With 5 bases removed from V and 0 bases from J, the gap between germline ends came to 5 bases. Germline CDR1 reads SGHVS; CDR2 reads FQNEAQ. The CDR3 extends over 12 amino acids. This CDR3 is CASSPNSYEQYF. The DNA for the CDR3 is TGTGCCAGCAGCCCTAACTCCTACGAGCAGTACTTC.